The rows below give T cell receptor beta chains drawn from one sample of a study of cytomegalovirus exposure and HLA in healthy donors. Only in-frame clones appear in the TCRdb table, and some are missing; sequencing was by immunoSEQ multiplex PCR. The table lists more than 250,000 clones, 86% of them singletons. The sequenced material came from PBMCs. The receptors shown here come from a woman aged 18-35 years in good health and CMV-seronegative. CDR3s include the opening cysteine and the closing phenylalanine or tryptophan. D genes are given only for firm matches. The size field is filled for only some rows; it gives once, few, many or a size class.

TRBD1 | TRBJ2-3 | - | TRBV2 | CASPEQGVSTDTQYF | TGTGCCAGCCCGGAGCAGGGGGTATCTACAGATACGCAGTATTTT
- | TRBJ1-5 | - | TRBV28 | CASSLGGSGGQPQHF | TGTGCCAGCAGTTTAGGAGGGTCAGGCGGTCAGCCCCAGCATTTT
- | TRBJ1-1 | - | TRBV13 | CASSLRPGVISTENTEAFF | TGTGCCAGCAGCTTAAGGCCGGGGGTGATTTCCACGGAGAACACTGAAGCTTTCTTT
- | TRBJ1-2 | - | TRBV5-6 | CASSLVGQTYGYTF | TGTGCCAGCAGCTTGGTCGGACAGACTTATGGCTACACCTTC
TRBD1 | TRBJ1-3 | - | TRBV7-9 | CASSRDSSGNTIYF | TGTGCCAGCAGCCGGGACAGCTCTGGAAACACCATATATTTT
TRBD2 | TRBJ2-3 | - | TRBV28 | CASSKMTSLQYF | TGTGCCAGCAGTAAAATGACTAGCCTGCAGTATTTT
TRBD1 | TRBJ1-4 | few | TRBV18 | CASSPQGADEKLFF | TGTGCCAGCTCACCACAGGGGGCCGATGAAAAACTGTTTTTT
TRBD1 | TRBJ2-7 | - | TRBV2 | CASSERGPDSYEQYF | TGTGCCAGCAGTGAAAGGGGGCCCGACTCCTACGAGCAGTACTTC
TRBD1 | TRBJ1-2 | - | TRBV7-9 | CASSTGQFGNGYTF | TGTGCCAGCAGCACGGGACAGTTCGGTAATGGCTACACCTTC
- | TRBJ1-2 | few | TRBV2 | CASTFVPPSGGYTF | TGTGCCAGCACGTTTGTCCCACCCTCCGGGGGCTACACCTTC
- | TRBJ1-5 | - | TRBV27 | CASSLGTPNSNQPQHF | TGTGCCAGCAGTCTCGGGACACCGAATAGCAATCAGCCCCAGCATTTT
- | TRBJ2-1 | - | TRBV6-5 | CASSYQPSSYNEQFF | TGTGCCAGCAGTTACCAGCCTAGCTCCTACAATGAGCAGTTCTTC
- | TRBJ2-7 | - | TRBV14 | CASSLYSSDPGHEQYF | TGTGCCAGCAGCCTTTATAGTTCCGACCCAGGGCACGAGCAGTACTTC
- | TRBJ2-1 | - | TRBV28 | CATAKYEVYEQFF | TGTGCCACCGCAAAATATGAGGTTTATGAGCAGTTCTTC
- | TRBJ2-1 | - | TRBV30 | CAWSVSLNGEQFF | TGTGCCTGGAGTGTATCTCTTAACGGTGAGCAGTTCTTC
- | TRBJ1-1 | - | TRBV7-6 | CASSLDTGNTEAFF | TGTGCCAGCAGCTTAGACACAGGGAACACTGAAGCTTTCTTT
TRBD1 | TRBJ2-5 | - | TRBV5-1 | CASSSRPGQQETQYF | TGCGCCAGCAGCTCGCGGCCGGGACAGCAAGAGACCCAGTACTTC
- | TRBJ1-4 | - | TRBV4-2 | CASSQDGGGVNEKLFF | TGTGCCAGCAGCCAAGACGGCGGCGGGGTGAATGAAAAACTGTTTTTT